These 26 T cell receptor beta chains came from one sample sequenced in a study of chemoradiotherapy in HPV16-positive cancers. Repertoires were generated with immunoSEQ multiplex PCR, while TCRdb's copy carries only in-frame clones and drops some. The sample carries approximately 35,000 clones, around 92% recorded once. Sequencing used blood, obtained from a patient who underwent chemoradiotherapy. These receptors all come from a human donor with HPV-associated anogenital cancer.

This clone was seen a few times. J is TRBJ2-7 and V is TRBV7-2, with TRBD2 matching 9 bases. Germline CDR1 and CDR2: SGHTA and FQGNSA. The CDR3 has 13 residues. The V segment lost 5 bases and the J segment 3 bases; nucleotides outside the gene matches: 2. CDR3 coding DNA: TGTGCCAGCAGCGAGACTAGCGGCTACGAGCAGTACTTC. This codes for CASSETSGYEQYF.

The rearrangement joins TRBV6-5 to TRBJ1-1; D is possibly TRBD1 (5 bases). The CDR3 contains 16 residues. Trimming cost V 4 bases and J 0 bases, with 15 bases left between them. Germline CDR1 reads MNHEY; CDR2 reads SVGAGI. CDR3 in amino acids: CASSSPRGEMNTEAFF. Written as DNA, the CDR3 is TGTGCCAGCAGTTCCCCTAGGGGAGAGATGAACACTGAAGCTTTCTTT.

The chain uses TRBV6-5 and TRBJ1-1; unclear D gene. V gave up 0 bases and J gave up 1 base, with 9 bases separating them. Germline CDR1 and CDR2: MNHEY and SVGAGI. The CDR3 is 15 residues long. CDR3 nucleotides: TGTGCCAGCAGTTACTCGACACCTGAGAACACTGAAGCTTTCTTT. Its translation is CASSYSTPENTEAFF.

The chain's CDR3 is CASSYRGGYGYTF. As DNA, the CDR3 is TGCGCCAGCAGCTACAGGGGTGGCTATGGCTACACCTTC. This sequence joins TRBV4-3 and TRBJ1-2, with 7 bases fitting TRBD1. With V trimmed by 5 bases and J by 4 bases, 4 bases remained unmatched. CDR1 and CDR2 from the germline V gene are LGHNA and YSLEER. This CDR3 comprises 13 residues.

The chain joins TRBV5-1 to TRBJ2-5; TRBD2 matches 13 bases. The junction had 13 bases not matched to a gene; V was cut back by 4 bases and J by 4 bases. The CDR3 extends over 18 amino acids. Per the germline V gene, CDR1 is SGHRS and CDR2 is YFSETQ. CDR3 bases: TGCGCCAGCAGCCCTGGGACTAGCGGGGCTGGAGGGGGAGAGACCCAGTACTTC. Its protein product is CASSPGTSGAGGGETQYF.

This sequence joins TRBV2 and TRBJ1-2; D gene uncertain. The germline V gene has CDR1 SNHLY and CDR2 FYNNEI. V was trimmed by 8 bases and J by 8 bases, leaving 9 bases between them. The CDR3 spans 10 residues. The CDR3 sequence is CASRMGGYTF. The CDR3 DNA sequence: TGTGCCAGCCGAATGGGCGGCTACACCTTC.

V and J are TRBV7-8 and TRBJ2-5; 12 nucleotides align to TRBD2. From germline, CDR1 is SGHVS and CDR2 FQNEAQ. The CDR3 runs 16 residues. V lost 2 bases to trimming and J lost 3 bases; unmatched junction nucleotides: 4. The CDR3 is CASSLMTSGGKETQYF. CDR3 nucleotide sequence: TGTGCCAGCAGCTTAATGACTAGCGGGGGAAAAGAGACCCAGTACTTC.

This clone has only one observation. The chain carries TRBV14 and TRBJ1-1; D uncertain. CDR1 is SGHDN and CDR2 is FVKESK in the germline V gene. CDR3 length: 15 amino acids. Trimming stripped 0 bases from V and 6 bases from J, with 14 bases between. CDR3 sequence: CASSQEDGLAPEAFF. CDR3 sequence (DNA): TGTGCCAGCAGCCAAGAGGACGGTCTTGCCCCTGAAGCTTTCTTT.

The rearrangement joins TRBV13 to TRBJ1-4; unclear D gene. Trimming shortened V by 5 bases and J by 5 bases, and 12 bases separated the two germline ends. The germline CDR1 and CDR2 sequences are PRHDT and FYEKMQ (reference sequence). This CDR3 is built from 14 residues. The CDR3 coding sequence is TGTGCCAGCAGCACTTCAAACACAAATGAAAAACTGTTTTTT. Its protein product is CASSTSNTNEKLFF.

In nucleotides, the CDR3 is TGTGCCAGCAGCTTGGCCGTGCGAAGTCAGCCCCAGCATTTT. Translated: CASSLAVRSQPQHF. The V and J genes are TRBV5-5 and TRBJ1-5; D gene ambiguous. The germline V gene encodes CDR1 SGHKS and CDR2 YYEKEE (reference sequence). The CDR3 totals 14 residues. The germline V and J ends were trimmed by 0 bases and 6 bases, with 10 bases remaining between them.

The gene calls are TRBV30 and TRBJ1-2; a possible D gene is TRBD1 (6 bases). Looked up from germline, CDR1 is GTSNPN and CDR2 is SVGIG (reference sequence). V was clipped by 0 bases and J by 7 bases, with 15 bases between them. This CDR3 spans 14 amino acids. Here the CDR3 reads CAWSVRQGITGYTF. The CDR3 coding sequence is TGTGCCTGGAGTGTACGTCAGGGGATAACTGGCTACACCTTC.

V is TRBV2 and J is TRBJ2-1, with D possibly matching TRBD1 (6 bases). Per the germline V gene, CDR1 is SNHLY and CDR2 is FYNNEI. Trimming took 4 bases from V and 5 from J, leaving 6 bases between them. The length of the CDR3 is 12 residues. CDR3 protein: CASSGTDNEQFF. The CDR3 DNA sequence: TGTGCCAGCAGTGGGACAGACAATGAGCAGTTCTTC.

CDR3 DNA sequence: TGTGCCAGCTCACCAGCGACAGCGGGCGTATACAATGAGCAGTTCTTC. This gives the protein CASSPATAGVYNEQFF. The V call is TRBV18, the J call TRBJ2-1; D possibly corresponds to TRBD2 (6 bases). The length of the CDR3 is 16 residues. V lost 2 bases to trimming and J lost 4 bases, with 15 bases between them. Germline assignment: CDR1 KGHSH and CDR2 LQKENI.

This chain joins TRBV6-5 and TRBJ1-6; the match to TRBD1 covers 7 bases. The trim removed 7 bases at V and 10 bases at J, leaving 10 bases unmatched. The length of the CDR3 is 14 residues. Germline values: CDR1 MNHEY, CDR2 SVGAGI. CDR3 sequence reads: CASKTDRESSPLHF. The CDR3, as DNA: TGTGCCAGCAAAACAGACAGGGAGTCCTCACCCCTCCACTTT.

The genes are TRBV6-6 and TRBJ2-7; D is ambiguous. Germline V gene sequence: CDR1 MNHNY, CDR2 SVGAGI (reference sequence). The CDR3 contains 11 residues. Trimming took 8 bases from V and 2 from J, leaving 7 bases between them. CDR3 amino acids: CASLDAYEQYF. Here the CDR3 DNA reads TGTGCCAGCCTCGACGCCTACGAGCAGTACTTC.

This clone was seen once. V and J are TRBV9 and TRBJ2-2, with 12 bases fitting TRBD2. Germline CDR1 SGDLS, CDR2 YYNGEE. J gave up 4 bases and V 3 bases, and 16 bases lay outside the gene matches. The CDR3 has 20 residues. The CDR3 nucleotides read TGTGCCAGCAGCGAGGATCTGGGCCTAGCGGGGGGGCTTGGCACCGGGGAGCTGTTTTTT. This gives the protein CASSEDLGLAGGLGTGELFF.

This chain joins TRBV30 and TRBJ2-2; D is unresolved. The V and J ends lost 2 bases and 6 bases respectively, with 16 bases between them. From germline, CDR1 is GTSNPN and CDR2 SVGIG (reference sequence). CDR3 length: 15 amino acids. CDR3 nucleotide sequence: TGTGCCTGGAGTTCGGCAGGCCTATTTGCCGGGGAGCTGTTTTTT. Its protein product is CAWSSAGLFAGELFF.

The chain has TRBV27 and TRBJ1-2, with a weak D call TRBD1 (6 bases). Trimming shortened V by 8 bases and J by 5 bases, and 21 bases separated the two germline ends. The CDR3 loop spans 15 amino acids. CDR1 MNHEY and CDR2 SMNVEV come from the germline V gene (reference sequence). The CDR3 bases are TGTGCCAGCGGCCCACCCGATGAAGGGGGGTATGGCTACACCTTC. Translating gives CASGPPDEGGYGYTF.

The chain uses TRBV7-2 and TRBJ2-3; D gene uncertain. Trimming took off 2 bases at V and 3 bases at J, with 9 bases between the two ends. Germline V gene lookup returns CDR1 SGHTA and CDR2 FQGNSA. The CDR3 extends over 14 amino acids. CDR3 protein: CASSLILGTDTQYF. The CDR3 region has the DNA TGTGCCAGCAGCTTAATTCTCGGAACAGATACGCAGTATTTT.

The CDR3 loop is CASGLGGEQYF. The DNA for the CDR3 is TGTGCTAGTGGTTTGGGGGGTGAGCAGTACTTC. V is TRBV12-5 and J is TRBJ2-7, with unresolved D. Per germline, CDR1 LGHNT and CDR2 FRNRAP. The germline V and J ends were trimmed by 1 base and 7 bases, with 5 bases remaining between them. The CDR3 sequence is 11 residues long. Full variable domain (remainder filled in from reference TRBV12-5 and TRBJ2-7): DARVTQTPRHKVTEMGQEVTMRCQPILGHNTVFWYRQTMMQGLELLAYFRNRAPLDDSGMPKDRFSAEMPDATLATLKIQPSEPRDSAVYFCASGLGGEQYFGPGTRLTVT.

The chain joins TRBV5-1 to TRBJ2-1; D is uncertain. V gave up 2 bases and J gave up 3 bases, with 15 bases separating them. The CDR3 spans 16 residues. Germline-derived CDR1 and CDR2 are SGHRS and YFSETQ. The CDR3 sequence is CASSFTGLSDYNEQFF. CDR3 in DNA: TGCGCCAGCAGCTTTACCGGCTTATCGGACTACAATGAGCAGTTCTTC.

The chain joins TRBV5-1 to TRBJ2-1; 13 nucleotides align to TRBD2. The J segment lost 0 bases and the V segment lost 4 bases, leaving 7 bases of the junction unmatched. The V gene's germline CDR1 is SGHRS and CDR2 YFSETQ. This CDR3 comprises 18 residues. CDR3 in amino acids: CASSPRLAGGFSYNEQFF. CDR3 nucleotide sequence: TGCGCCAGCAGCCCTCGACTAGCGGGGGGATTCTCCTACAATGAGCAGTTCTTC.

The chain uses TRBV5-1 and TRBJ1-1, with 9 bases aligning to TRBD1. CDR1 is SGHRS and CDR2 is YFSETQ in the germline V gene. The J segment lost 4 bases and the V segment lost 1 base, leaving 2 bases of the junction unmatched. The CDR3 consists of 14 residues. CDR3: CASSLRQGGTEAFF. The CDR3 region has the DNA TGCGCCAGCAGCTTGCGACAGGGGGGCACTGAAGCTTTCTTT.

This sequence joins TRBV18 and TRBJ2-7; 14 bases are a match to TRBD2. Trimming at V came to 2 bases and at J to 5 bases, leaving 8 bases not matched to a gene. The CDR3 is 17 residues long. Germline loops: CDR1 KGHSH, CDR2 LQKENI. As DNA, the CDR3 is TGTGCCAGCTCACCAAGGACTAGCGGGGGGCTCATAAACGAGCAGTACTTC. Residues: CASSPRTSGGLINEQYF.

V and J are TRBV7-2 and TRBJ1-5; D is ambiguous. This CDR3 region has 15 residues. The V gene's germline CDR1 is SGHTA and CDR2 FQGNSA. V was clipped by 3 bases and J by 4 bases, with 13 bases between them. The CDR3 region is CASSLIPGGNQPQHF. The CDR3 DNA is TGTGCCAGCAGCTTGATACCGGGAGGAAATCAGCCCCAGCATTTT.

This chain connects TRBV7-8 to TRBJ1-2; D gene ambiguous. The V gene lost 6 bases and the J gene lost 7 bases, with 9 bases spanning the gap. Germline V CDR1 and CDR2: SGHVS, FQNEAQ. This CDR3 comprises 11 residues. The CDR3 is CASRQNGGYTF. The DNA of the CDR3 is TGTGCCAGCAGGCAGAACGGTGGCTACACCTTC.